This T cell receptor beta chain emerged from a study of T-cell reconstitution after alpha-beta-depleted transplantation in children. A library of TCRbeta sequences, prepared with unique molecular identifiers, was generated. TCRdb analysed the PCR reads with MiXCR anew, one entry per CDR3 protein. The sample contains 700,000 to 850,000 distinct CDR3 sequences, 15% to 20% of which appear only once. Broader study findings: Surviving thymic progenitors and recipient T cells were the source of high TCRbeta diversity at day 60 in some patients.

Turning to this clonotype: Its antigen is unidentified.

Trimming cost V 2 bases and J 5 bases; bases outside gene matches: 7. Germline values: CDR1 LNHNV, CDR2 YYDKDF (reference sequence). CDR3 length: 15 residues. This chain connects TRBV15 to TRBJ2-7; 9 bases match TRBD1. The material sequenced was PBMCs, mostly from graft donor cells, taken 360 days after TCRalphabeta/CD19-depleted stem cell transplant. The receptor was isolated from a male patient aged 10 to 17 who had a stem cell transplant for acute lymphoblastic leukemia, so the T cells may come from the graft donor. The CDR3 sequence is CATSRSGTGRNEQYF. The DNA of the CDR3 is TGTGCCACCAGCAGATCGGGGACAGGGAGAAACGAGCAGTACTTC.